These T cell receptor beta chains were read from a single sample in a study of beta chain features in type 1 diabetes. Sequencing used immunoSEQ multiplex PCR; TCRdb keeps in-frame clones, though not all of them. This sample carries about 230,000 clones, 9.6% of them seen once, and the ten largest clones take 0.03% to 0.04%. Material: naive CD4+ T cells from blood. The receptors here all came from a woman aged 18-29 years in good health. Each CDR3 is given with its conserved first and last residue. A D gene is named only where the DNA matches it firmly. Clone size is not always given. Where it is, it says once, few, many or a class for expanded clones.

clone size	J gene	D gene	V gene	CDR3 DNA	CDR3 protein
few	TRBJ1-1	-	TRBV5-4	TGTGCCAGCAGCTCGGGACAGAACACTGAAGCTTTCTTT	CASSSGQNTEAFF
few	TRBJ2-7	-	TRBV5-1	TGCGCCAGCAGCTTTACTCCGGGACTCCCATACGAGCAGTACTTC	CASSFTPGLPYEQYF
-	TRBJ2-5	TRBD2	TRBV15	TGTGCCACTCGGACAGGGACTAGCGATCAAGAGACCCAGTACTTC	CATRTGTSDQETQYF
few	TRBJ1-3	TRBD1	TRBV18	TGTGCCAGCTCACCGGGACAGTCTGGAAACACCATATATTTT	CASSPGQSGNTIYF
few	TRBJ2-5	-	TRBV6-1	TGTGCCAGCACTATGACACTACAGGGAGAGACCCAGTACTTC	CASTMTLQGETQYF
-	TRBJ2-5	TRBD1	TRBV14	TGTGCCAGCAGCCAACTATCACCGGGACAGGGACCGGAGACCCAGTACTTC	CASSQLSPGQGPETQYF
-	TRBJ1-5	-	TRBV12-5	TGTGCTAGTGGTTTGGTACCCCCAGGGCGCACGGATAGCAATCAGCCCCAGCATTTT	CASGLVPPGRTDSNQPQHF
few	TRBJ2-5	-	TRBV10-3	TGTGCCATCAGGGACAACCAAGAGACCCAGTACTTC	CAIRDNQETQYF
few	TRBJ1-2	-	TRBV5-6	TGTGCCAGCAGCTTGGTGGTGGGGCCGCTAGGCTATGGCTACACCTTC	CASSLVVGPLGYGYTF
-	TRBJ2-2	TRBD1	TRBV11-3	TGTGCCAGCAGCTTGGGGTCCGGACAGGGCGGGAACACCGGGGAGCTGTTTTTT	CASSLGSGQGGNTGELFF
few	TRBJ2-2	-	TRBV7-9	TGTGCCAGCAGCCCATACACCACCGGGGAGCTGTTTTTT	CASSPYTTGELFF
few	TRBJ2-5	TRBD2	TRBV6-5	TGTGCCAGCAGTTACCTGGGCGGGGGGGTCCAAGAGACCCAGTACTTC	CASSYLGGGVQETQYF
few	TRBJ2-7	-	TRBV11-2	TGTGCCAGCAGCCACCGGGACAACTCCTACGAGCAGTACTTC	CASSHRDNSYEQYF
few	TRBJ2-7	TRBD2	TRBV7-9	TGTGCCAGCAGCTTAGCGTCTAGCGGAGGATCCGAGCAGTACTTC	CASSLASSGGSEQYF
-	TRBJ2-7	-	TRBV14	TGTGCCAGCAGCCAAATTGGACTTCAAAGCTCCTACGAGCAGTACTTC	CASSQIGLQSSYEQYF
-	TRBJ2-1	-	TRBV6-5	TGTGCCAGCAGTAAAGAGATTTTTTATGAGCAGTTCTTC	CASSKEIFYEQFF
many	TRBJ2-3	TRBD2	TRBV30	TGTGCCTGGAGTCCGGGACTAGCGGCTAGCACAGATACGCAGTATTTT	CAWSPGLAASTDTQYF
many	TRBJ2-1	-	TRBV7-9	TGTGCCAGCAGCTCGATAGGGGCCTACAATGAGCAGTTCTTC	CASSSIGAYNEQFF
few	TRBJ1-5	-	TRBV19	TGTGCCAGTAGTATACAGGGATTGAATCAGCCCCAGCATTTT	CASSIQGLNQPQHF
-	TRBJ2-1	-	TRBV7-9	TGTGCCAGCAGCTTTACGGAGGGGGCGCGAGATGAGCAGTTCTTC	CASSFTEGARDEQFF
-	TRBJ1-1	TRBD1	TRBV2	TGTGCCCGGGACAGGGGGCGCGGCACTGAAGCTTTCTTT	CARDRGRGTEAFF
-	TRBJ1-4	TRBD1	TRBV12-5	TGTGCTAGTGGTCCGGGACAGCTAAACCTGGGGGAAAAACTGTTTTTT	CASGPGQLNLGEKLFF
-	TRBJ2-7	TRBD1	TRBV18	TGTGCCAGCTCACCCCAAGGACAGGGGGGTTACGAGCAGTACTTC	CASSPQGQGGYEQYF
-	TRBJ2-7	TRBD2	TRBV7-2	TGTGCCAGCAGCTTAACAGGACTAGCGAGCTACGAGCAGTACTTC	CASSLTGLASYEQYF
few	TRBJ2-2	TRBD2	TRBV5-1	TGCGCCAGCAGCATACTAGCGGGAGTCAACACCGGGGAGCTGTTTTTT	CASSILAGVNTGELFF
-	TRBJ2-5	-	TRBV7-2	TGTGCCAGCAGCTTAGACTACAGGGCGGTGGAGACCCAGTACTTC	CASSLDYRAVETQYF
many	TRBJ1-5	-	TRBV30	TGTGCCTGGGGAGACAGTGGCAATCAGCCCCAGCATTTT	CAWGDSGNQPQHF
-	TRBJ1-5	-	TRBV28	TGTGCCAGCATTATGGACAATATTAGATATAGCAATCAGCCCCAGCATTTT	CASIMDNIRYSNQPQHF
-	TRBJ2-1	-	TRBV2	TGTGCCAGCAGTGACCGGAGTTACAATGAGCAGTTCTTC	CASSDRSYNEQFF
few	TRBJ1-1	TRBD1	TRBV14	TGTGCCAGCAGAGGACAGGGGGCACAGAACACTGAAGCTTTCTTT	CASRGQGAQNTEAFF
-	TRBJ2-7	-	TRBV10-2	TGCGCCAGCAGTCTGAGGGGGGGGACTCAGTACTTC	CASSLRGGTQYF
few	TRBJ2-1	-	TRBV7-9	TGTGCCAGCAGCTTAGCCTGGGGCCGTTCCTCCTACAATGAGCAGTTCTTC	CASSLAWGRSSYNEQFF
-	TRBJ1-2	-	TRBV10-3	TGTGCCATCAGTGAGAGGCAGGGCTATGGCTACACCTTC	CAISERQGYGYTF
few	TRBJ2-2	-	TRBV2	TGTGCCAGCAGAAGGCAGGGCGACTTCTCGAACACCGGGGAGCTGTTTTTT	CASRRQGDFSNTGELFF
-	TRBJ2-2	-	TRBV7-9	TGTGCCAGCAGCCCAGACAGGAACACCGGGGAGCTGTTTTTT	CASSPDRNTGELFF
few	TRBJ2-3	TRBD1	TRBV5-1	TGCGCCAGCAGCCTAGGGACAGCAGATACGCAGTATTTT	CASSLGTADTQYF
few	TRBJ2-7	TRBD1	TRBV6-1	TGTGCCAGCAGACGACAGGGCGCCAGTACCGCCGAGCAGTACTTC	CASRRQGASTAEQYF
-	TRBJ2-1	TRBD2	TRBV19	TGTGCCAGTAGTAAGGACGGGAGGCCGTCCGGCAATGAGCAGTTCTTC	CASSKDGRPSGNEQFF
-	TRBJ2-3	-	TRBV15	TGTGCCACCAGCAGAGGCCCAGACAAGATCACAGATACGCAGTATTTT	CATSRGPDKITDTQYF
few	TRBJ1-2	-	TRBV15	TGTGCCACCAGCAGATTAAAGGGGCAGGGTGGCTCGTCGGTGGGCTACACCTTC	CATSRLKGQGGSSVGYTF
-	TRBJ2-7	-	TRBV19	TGTGCCAGTAGTGCGAGCGGAGGAGCCTACGAGCAGTACTTC	CASSASGGAYEQYF
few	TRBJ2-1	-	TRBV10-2	TGCGCCAGCGGGATGGAGACTAGTTACGATGAGCAGTTCTTC	CASGMETSYDEQFF